This TCR beta chain stems from a study of blood T cell repertoires in COVID-19 (dated by TCRdb to the early 2020s). Context from the whole study: Collaborator samples came from the United States, Italy and Spain and covered acute and convalescent phases of COVID-19. The prospective study material was composed of cDNA or gDNA derived from T cells, B-cell-depleted T cells, or PBMCs. Deeply sampled blood TCRbeta repertoires from subjects exposed to, actively infected with, or recovered from COVID-19 were included in the dataset. The repertoires were released in a freely available public database meant as a resource for research on the immune response to SARS-CoV-2. The samples were drawn from two sources: the first 160 participants of the ongoing ImmuneRACE study, and some 1,300 subjects contributed by 6 global collaborators. Nearly every sample came with metadata listing a de-identified subject ID, COVID-19 status, age in years and sex. Where available, HLA class I and class II types were obtained from metadata supplied by the sample provider rather than from assay-based typing.

As regards this clone: Its target antigen remains unknown. Qualities for individual bases were not recorded, and no much larger clone is one base off.

TCRbeta CDR3 regions were amplified from genomic DNA using the immunoSEQ Assay, a bias-controlled multiplex PCR. From the authors' description of their analysis: Nucleated cell counts per sample were estimated from amplification of reference gene primers within the assay. Sequence reads were collapsed and filtered to measure the absolute abundance of every unique TCRbeta CDR3 rearrangement. Productive Simpson clonality was computed per sample as the square root of Simpson's diversity index over productive rearrangements. Here the immuneACCESS table is served through TCRdb, limited to in-frame sequences with V and J called. Missing clones are a known gap in these copies; in checked studies unresolved V genes cover under half, and the rest lacks a known reason. The V and J calls and clone size were taken over from that table, and D and trimming were inferred from the DNA. This sample is represented by 200,000 or so clones; 80% to 90% of them were singletons. The top ten constitute 3.5% to 4% of the sample.

Participants in the prospective study were aged about 18 to 100 years, lived in about two dozen United States geographic areas, and enrolled through a virtual design. In the prospective study, cohorts were assigned on the basis of participant-reported clinical history obtained from a screening survey and a study questionnaire. In the prospective study, mobile phlebotomists collected whole blood, serum and a nasopharyngeal or oropharyngeal swab from each participant. Prospective study participants could optionally give additional blood draws and questionnaires over an approximately two-month period. Before DNA extraction, prospective study blood samples were shipped either frozen or at room temperature. The investigation overall reported the following: The amount of clinical and demographic metadata varied by source and participant and was provided uncurated.

From its cysteine to its phenylalanine, the CDR3 spans 17 amino acids. Only the CDR3 portion is preserved as DNA: 51 bases, with reading frame beginning at the first base. For CDR1 and CDR2, the germline V gene lists SNHLY and FYNNEI. V lost 6 bases and J lost 3 bases, and the count of bases not matched to a germline gene is 12. The chain was built from TRBV2 and TRBJ2-1; a stretch of 9 junction bases matches TRBD2. The sample consisted of PBMCs or T cells enriched from blood (not recorded which). This sequence originates from a woman between 40 and 55 years old with acute COVID-19. The DNA reads as follows: TGTGCCAGCAGGGACGGTATGACTAGCGGAGTCTACAATGAGCAGTTCTTC. Its protein is CASRDGMTSGVYNEQFF.